This T cell receptor (beta chain) came from a study of blood T cell repertoires in COVID-19. Enrolled through a virtual design, the participants were between roughly 18 and 90 years of age and came from 24 US areas. Trimming pared 5 bases from V and 5 bases from J, leaving 14 bases between. The CDR3 totals 13 residues. Germline V CDR1 and CDR2: GTSNPN, SVGIG (reference sequence). Source study methods: Cell counts per sample came from amplifying reference gene primers. Sequenced by immunoSEQ multiplex PCR; TCRdb stores in-frame clones only, minus some. The V and J calls and clone size were taken over from that table, and D and trimming were inferred from the DNA. The sample shows roughly 270,000 clones, roughly 80% of them seen only once.

This TCR derives from a man between 40 and 49 years old who had been exposed to COVID-19. The chain recombines TRBV30 with TRBJ2-3, with a tentative D call TRBD2 (5 bases). Material for sequencing was PBMCs or T cells enriched from blood (not recorded which). The chain's CDR3 is CAWGRAGIDTQYF. The CDR3 nucleotides read TGTGCCTGGGGACGGGCGGGCATAGATACGCAGTATTTT. The full variable domain, in which reference TRBV30 and TRBJ2-3 provide the parts outside the CDR3, is SQTIHQWPATLVQPVGSPLSLECTVEGTSNPNLYWYRQAAGRGLQLLFYSVGIGQISSEVPQNLSASRPQDRQFILSSKKLLLSDSGFYLCAWGRAGIDTQYFGPGTRLTVL.